The next 21 T cell receptor beta chains were all read from a single sample in a study of human T cells and chemical hapten exposure. TCRdb redid the calling of the RACE reads with MiXCR, one entry per CDR3 protein. The sample includes approximately 52,000 distinct CDR3 sequences, roughly 11% seen only once; the top ten take 1.8%. Regarding time point: patch test 1, 2 weeks after DPC sensitization. Treatment denoted: therapeutic diphenylcyclopropenone sensitization with weekly scalp DPC. Unfractionated whole blood was the source of the extracted total RNA. The sample in question was whole blood, obtained in connection with sensitization to the hapten diphenylcyclopropenone (DPC). The receptor set was obtained from a woman aged 40 to 50 with alopecia areata. Some clones in this sample may be carry-over from other donors' samples.

This chain connects TRBV9 to TRBJ1-5; perhaps TRBD1 as D (5 bases). This CDR3 contains 14 residues. Germline V gene sequence: CDR1 SGDLS, CDR2 YYNGEE. Trimming took off 4 bases at V and 6 bases at J, with 14 bases between the two ends. The CDR3 loop is CASSQGDVIQPQHF. The DNA for the CDR3 is TGTGCCAGCAGCCAGGGAGACGTGATTCAGCCCCAGCATTTT.

V usage is TRBV23-1 and J usage is TRBJ2-1; perhaps TRBD1 as D (5 bases). TRBV23-1 is filed as an ORF, its function uncertain. This CDR3 has 15 residues. V was pared by 2 bases and J by 3 bases, with 11 bases between. CDR3 in amino acids: CASSQQDRFYNEQFF. CDR3 nucleotides: TGCGCCAGCAGTCAACAAGACAGATTCTACAATGAGCAGTTCTTC.

V usage is TRBV7-9 and J usage is TRBJ2-7; D gene uncertain. The germline V gene has CDR1 SEHNR and CDR2 FQNEAQ (reference sequence). The CDR3 contains 14 residues. Trimming took 4 bases from V and 2 from J, leaving 12 bases between them. CDR3 in amino acids: CASSSRARPYEQYF. CDR3 nucleotides: TGTGCCAGCAGCTCCCGGGCCCGTCCCTACGAGCAGTACTTC.

This clonotype was counted only a few times. The chain uses TRBV2 and TRBJ1-1, with D possibly matching TRBD1 (5 bases). This CDR3 spans 13 amino acids. The germline V gene has CDR1 SNHLY and CDR2 FYNNEI. Trimming left V 6 bases short and J 2 bases short, with 10 bases between. CDR3 nucleotides: TGTGCCAGCAGAGCCGACAGAAACACTGAAGCTTTCTTT. Its translation is CASRADRNTEAFF.

This clonotype showed up many times. The V gene is TRBV20-1, the J gene TRBJ2-5; D is ambiguous. The length of the CDR3 is 11 residues. The germline V and J ends were trimmed by 0 bases and 9 bases, with 8 bases remaining between them. Germline CDR1 reads DFQATT; CDR2 reads SNEGSKA (reference sequence). The CDR3 DNA reads as TGCAGTGCTAGAGAGCGAAGGGCCCAGTACTTC. It encodes CSARERRAQYF.

This chain uses TRBV19 with TRBJ2-7, with D perhaps matching TRBD2 (5 bases). The ends were cut back, 5 bases at V and 5 bases at J, with 16 bases in the middle. From germline, CDR1 is LNHDA and CDR2 SQIVND (reference sequence). This CDR3 has 14 amino acids. CDR3 loop: CASSFTRVPHEQYF. The CDR3 DNA reads TGTGCCAGTAGTTTTACGAGGGTACCCCACGAGCAGTACTTC.

This clonotype was picked up a small number of times. CDR3 coding DNA: TGTGCCAGCAGCTCGAATTCACCCCTCCACTTT. Translated, it gives CASSSNSPLHF. V and J are TRBV11-2 and TRBJ1-6; no clear D. Germline loops: CDR1 SGHAT, CDR2 FQNNGV. The CDR3 covers 11 residues. Trimming left V 4 bases short and J 7 bases short, with 2 bases between.

This clonotype came up a few times. The V call is TRBV14, the J call TRBJ2-3; 10 nucleotides line up with TRBD1. Germline V gene sequence: CDR1 SGHDN, CDR2 FVKESK. This CDR3 spans 15 amino acids. V lost 5 bases, J lost 6 bases, and 8 bases stayed unmatched. This CDR3 is CASSYWDRGEDTQYF. The CDR3 nucleotides read TGTGCCAGCAGCTACTGGGACAGGGGCGAGGATACGCAGTATTTT.

This clonotype was counted many times. The chain is built from TRBV5-1 and TRBJ2-1; D is perhaps TRBD1 or TRBD2 (5 bases each). Trimming removed 6 bases from V and 3 bases from J, with 13 bases in between. Germline V gene data show CDR1 as SGHRS and CDR2 as YFSETQ. The CDR3 loop spans 14 amino acids. The CDR3 nucleotides read TGCGCCAGCAATCCAGCGGACAACTACAATGAGCAGTTCTTC. As protein: CASNPADNYNEQFF.

In this sample, this clonotype turned up a few times. V gene TRBV11-2 combines with J gene TRBJ1-5; D not resolved. Germline lookup yields CDR1 SGHAT and CDR2 FQNNGV. V was cut by 7 bases and J by 2 bases, with 12 bases left in between. The CDR3 is 14 residues long. The CDR3 DNA reads as TGTGCCAGCACGAGGGCGTTCGGCAATCAGCCCCAGCATTTT. Its protein is CASTRAFGNQPQHF.

V usage is TRBV11-3 and J usage is TRBJ1-6, with D hard to call. Between the trimmed V and J ends, which lost 5 bases and 8 bases, there was a span of 13 bases. Germline V lookup: CDR1 SGHNT, CDR2 YENEEA. The CDR3 has 14 residues. For the CDR3, the DNA is TGTGCCAGCAGCATCGTTGGTATCGATTCACCCCTCCACTTT. Translating gives CASSIVGIDSPLHF.

This clonotype has at least ten counts. The chain combines TRBV10-3 with TRBJ2-7; unclear D gene. Trimming pared 7 bases from V and 6 bases from J, leaving 16 bases between. This CDR3 is 13 amino acids long. Germline values: CDR1 ENHRY, CDR2 SYGVKD. CDR3 in amino acids: CAIKSFEAGEQYF. In nucleotides, the CDR3 is TGTGCCATCAAAAGTTTCGAGGCTGGCGAGCAGTACTTC.

The chain links TRBV6-5 to TRBJ2-5, with unresolved D. The germline V and J ends were trimmed by 5 bases and 4 bases, with 8 bases remaining between them. The CDR3 has 12 amino acids. The germline CDR1 and CDR2 sequences are MNHEY and SVGAGI. CDR3 sequence reads: CASSASSETQYF. The DNA for the CDR3 is TGTGCCAGCAGTGCCTCATCAGAGACCCAGTACTTC.

In its sample, this clonotype was seen a few times. V and J are TRBV12-5 and TRBJ1-2; weak D call: TRBD1 (5 bases). CDR1 and CDR2 from the germline V gene are LGHNT and FRNRAP. The V end was cut by 5 bases, the J end by 0 bases, with 16 bases between. This CDR3 is built from 16 residues. The CDR3 DNA reads as TGTGCTAGTGGTGAACCCTACAGGCCCCCTAACTATGGCTACACCTTC. It is translated as CASGEPYRPPNYGYTF.

This clonotype was counted ten times or more. The V call is TRBV3-1, the J call TRBJ2-7; 7 bases line up with TRBD2. Germline CDR1 reads LGHDT; CDR2 reads YNNKEL (reference sequence). The J segment lost 4 bases and the V segment lost 3 bases, leaving 12 bases of the junction unmatched. The CDR3 is made up of 16 amino acids. CDR3 region: CASSHRLSTSLYEQYF. CDR3 bases: TGTGCCAGCAGCCACCGGTTGTCGACTAGCCTGTACGAGCAGTACTTC.

This chain joins TRBV10-3 and TRBJ2-7, with D perhaps TRBD1 (6 bases). V gave up 6 bases and J gave up 6 bases, with 12 bases separating them. The CDR3 is 12 amino acids. Germline V gives CDR1 ENHRY, CDR2 SYGVKD. The CDR3 DNA sequence: TGTGCCATCAGCCAGGGGCCCCTCGAGCAGTACTTC. Translated, it gives CAISQGPLEQYF.

The chain couples TRBV19 to TRBJ2-3, with 9 bases aligning to TRBD2. The V gene end was trimmed by 5 bases and the J gene end by 4 bases; junction bases not matched to a gene: 10. CDR3 length: 16 residues. Germline V gene sequence: CDR1 LNHDA, CDR2 SQIVND (reference sequence). CDR3: CASSDSGTSISDTQYF. The CDR3 coding sequence is TGTGCCAGTAGTGACTCCGGGACTAGCATATCAGATACGCAGTATTTT.

This clonotype ranks as medium-sized. The rearrangement links TRBV28 to TRBJ2-7, with D perhaps TRBD1 (5 bases). V dropped 1 base and J dropped 5 bases, with 15 bases sitting between them. This CDR3 has 15 amino acids. CDR1 and CDR2 from the germline V gene are MDHEN and SYDVKM. CDR3 sequence: CASSLFTGPRDEQYF. DNA for the CDR3: TGTGCCAGCAGTTTATTCACAGGCCCTCGCGACGAGCAGTACTTC.

The J gene is TRBJ1-4, the V gene TRBV4-1, with 9 bases matching TRBD1. J gave up 6 bases and V 3 bases, and 14 bases lay outside the gene matches. Germline V gene lookup returns CDR1 MGHRA and CDR2 YSYEKL. The CDR3 consists of 18 residues. CDR3 amino acids: CASSQRDRVLSSDEKLFF. The CDR3 coding sequence is TGCGCCAGCAGCCAGAGGGACAGGGTCCTCTCCTCGGATGAAAAACTGTTTTTT.

The chain carries TRBV6-1 and TRBJ1-1; no firm D call. The V end lost 2 bases, the J end lost 1 base, and 11 bases lay between the germline ends. Germline values: CDR1 MNHNS, CDR2 SASEGT. CDR3 length: 15 residues. DNA of the CDR3: TGTGCCAGCAGTGAATTGTCGGTTAGGAACACTGAAGCTTTCTTT. Residues: CASSELSVRNTEAFF.

This clonotype was observed a few times. The chain is built from TRBV7-3 and TRBJ2-1; D is ambiguous. The CDR3 is 13 residues long. Germline CDR1 and CDR2: SGHTA and FQGTGA. Trimming left V 2 bases short and J 3 bases short, with 5 bases between. The CDR3 here is CASSLHLYNEQFF. CDR3 sequence (DNA): TGTGCCAGCAGCTTACACCTCTACAATGAGCAGTTCTTC.